A selection of T cell receptor beta chains follows, all from one sample in a study of cytomegalovirus exposure and HLA in healthy donors. Sequencing used immunoSEQ multiplex PCR; TCRdb keeps in-frame clones, though not all of them. The table includes under 200,000 clones, under 90% detected once. The sequencing input was PBMCs. These receptors were collected from a man aged 18 to 30 in good health and CMV-seronegative. Both conserved end residues are part of each CDR3. Each record gives: V gene, J gene, D gene, CDR3 DNA, CDR3 protein. A D gene is named only where the DNA matches it firmly.

v_call: TRBV13; j_call: TRBJ1-6; d_call: TRBD1; cdr3_nt: TGTGCCAGCAGTTGGGGACAGGGTAATTCACCCCTCCACTTT; cdr3_aa: CASSWGQGNSPLHF
v_call: TRBV6-1; j_call: TRBJ2-7; d_call: TRBD1; cdr3_nt: TGTGCCAGCAGCGCACCGGGACAGGGGGCCTACGAGCAGTACTTC; cdr3_aa: CASSAPGQGAYEQYF
v_call: TRBV27; j_call: TRBJ2-3; d_call: TRBD2; cdr3_nt: TGTGCCAGCAGTTCGGGAATTGGACTAGCGGGAGCAGATACGCAGTATTTT; cdr3_aa: CASSSGIGLAGADTQYF
v_call: TRBV4-1; j_call: TRBJ1-6; d_call: NA; cdr3_nt: TGCGCCAGCAGCCAAGGACGTGCCAGGGGAAGTTCACCCCTCCACTTT; cdr3_aa: CASSQGRARGSSPLHF
v_call: TRBV25-1; j_call: TRBJ2-1; d_call: NA; cdr3_nt: TGTGCCAGTCCCTCGACAAGATACAATGAGCAGTTCTTC; cdr3_aa: CASPSTRYNEQFF
v_call: TRBV7-2; j_call: TRBJ2-7; d_call: NA; cdr3_nt: TGTGCCAGCAGCTTAGCCTTTAGCGACTCCTACGAGCAGTACTTC; cdr3_aa: CASSLAFSDSYEQYF
v_call: TRBV4-3; j_call: TRBJ2-7; d_call: NA; cdr3_nt: TGCGCCAGCAGCCAAGAACCTAGCTCCTACGAGCAGTACTTC; cdr3_aa: CASSQEPSSYEQYF
v_call: TRBV5-4; j_call: TRBJ2-1; d_call: NA; cdr3_nt: TGTGCCAGCAGCCCCTTAGACTCACGCAATGAGCAGTTCTTC; cdr3_aa: CASSPLDSRNEQFF
v_call: TRBV7-2; j_call: TRBJ2-7; d_call: TRBD1; cdr3_nt: TGTGCCAGCAGCTTATTTGGGACAGGGTTGTCGTACGAGCAGTACTTC; cdr3_aa: CASSLFGTGLSYEQYF
v_call: TRBV6-5; j_call: TRBJ2-1; d_call: TRBD1; cdr3_nt: TGTGCCAGCAGTTACGGCCCGGGGACAGGATACAATGAGCAGTTCTTC; cdr3_aa: CASSYGPGTGYNEQFF
v_call: TRBV11-3; j_call: TRBJ2-5; d_call: TRBD1; cdr3_nt: TGTGCCAGCAGCCCTTCGTGGACAGGGGGGTTAGAGACCCAGTACTTC; cdr3_aa: CASSPSWTGGLETQYF